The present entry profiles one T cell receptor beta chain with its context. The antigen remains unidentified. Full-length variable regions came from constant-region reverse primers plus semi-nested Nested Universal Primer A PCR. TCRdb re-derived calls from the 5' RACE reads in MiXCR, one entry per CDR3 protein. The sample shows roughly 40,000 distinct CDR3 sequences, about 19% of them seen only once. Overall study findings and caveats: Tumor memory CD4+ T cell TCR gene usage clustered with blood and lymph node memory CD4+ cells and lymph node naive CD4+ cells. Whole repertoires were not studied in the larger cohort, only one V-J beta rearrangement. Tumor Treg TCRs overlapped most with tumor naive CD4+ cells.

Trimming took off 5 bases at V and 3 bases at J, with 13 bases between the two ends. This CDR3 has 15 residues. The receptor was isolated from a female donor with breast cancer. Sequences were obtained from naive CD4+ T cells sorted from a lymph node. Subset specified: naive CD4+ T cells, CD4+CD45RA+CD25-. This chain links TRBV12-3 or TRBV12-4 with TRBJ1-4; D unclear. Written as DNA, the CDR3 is TGTGCCAGCAGTACCAAAGGGTTCCCTAATGAAAAACTGTTTTTT. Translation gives CASSTKGFPNEKLFF.